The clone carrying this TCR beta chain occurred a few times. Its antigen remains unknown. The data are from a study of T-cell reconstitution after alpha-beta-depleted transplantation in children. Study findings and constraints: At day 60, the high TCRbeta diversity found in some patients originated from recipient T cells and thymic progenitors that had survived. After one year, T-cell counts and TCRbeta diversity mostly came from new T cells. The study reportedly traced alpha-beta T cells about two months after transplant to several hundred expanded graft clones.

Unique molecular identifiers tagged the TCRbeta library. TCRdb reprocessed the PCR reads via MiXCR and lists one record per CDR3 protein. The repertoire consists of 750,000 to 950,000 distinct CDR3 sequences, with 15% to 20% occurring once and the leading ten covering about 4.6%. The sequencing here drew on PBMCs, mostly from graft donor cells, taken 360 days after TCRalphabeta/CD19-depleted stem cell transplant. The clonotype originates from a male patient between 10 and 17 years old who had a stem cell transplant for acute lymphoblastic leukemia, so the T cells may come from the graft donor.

The CDR3 sequence: CASSFASGTYNEQFF. CDR3 DNA: TGTGCCAGCAGTTTTGCTAGCGGTACGTACAATGAGCAGTTCTTC. The J gene is TRBJ2-1, the V gene TRBV12-3 or TRBV12-4; 7 nucleotides align to TRBD2. The CDR3 spans 15 residues. With 3 bases clipped from V and 4 bases from J, the junction kept 6 bases outside the gene matches.